The 7 T cell receptor beta chains below were found in one sample sequenced in a study of graft-versus-host responses after intestinal transplantation. Generated by immunoSEQ multiplex PCR, the TCRdb table keeps only in-frame clones and is missing some. The sample consists of roughly 70,000 clones, nearly 85% of them appearing once. Which antigens these TCRs recognize remains unknown. Sequences were derived from unstimulated CD4+ T cells sorted from spleen or lymph node cells, sampled before transplant. The origin of the receptors is a human donor who was the organ donor for an intestinal transplant.

The chain joins TRBV10-1 to TRBJ2-7, with TRBD1 matching over 9 bases. The germline gives CDR1 WNHNN, CDR2 SYGVQD (reference sequence). This CDR3 is built from 17 residues. Trimming removed 1 base from V and 3 bases from J; junction bases left unmatched: 10. Written as DNA, the CDR3 is TGCGCCAGCAGTGAGTGGATAACCGGGACAGGGTACTACGAGCAGTACGTC. Translation gives CASSEWITGTGYYEQYV.

This chain links TRBV7-9 with TRBJ1-4; tentative D call: TRBD1 (6 bases). V lost 0 bases and J lost 5, with 7 bases in between. The germline V gene encodes CDR1 SEHNR and CDR2 FQNEAQ (reference sequence). The CDR3 is 14 residues long. The CDR3, as DNA: TGTGCCAGCAGCTTAGCGGGACAAAATGAAAAACTGTTTTTT. Encoded protein: CASSLAGQNEKLFF.

J is TRBJ2-5 and V is TRBV29-1; TRBD1 is a possible D gene (5 bases). CDR3 length: 13 residues. Germline CDR1 SQVTM, CDR2 ANQGSEA. The V end was cut by 3 bases, the J end by 7 bases, with 15 bases between. The CDR3 protein is CSVDTQGTGTQYF. CDR3 coding DNA: TGCAGCGTTGATACGCAGGGTACGGGGACCCAGTACTTC.

The chain's CDR3 is CASSGQGTNTGELFF. CDR3 in DNA: TGTGCCAGCAGTGGACAAGGCACGAACACCGGGGAGCTGTTTTTT. The chain recombines TRBV7-3 with TRBJ2-2; possible D gene TRBD1, 5 bases. Germline loops: CDR1 SGHTA, CDR2 FQGTGA. The CDR3 length is 15 residues. The ends were cut back, 6 bases at V and 0 bases at J, with 11 bases in the middle. Complete variable domain (other parts from reference TRBV7-3 and TRBJ2-2): GAGVSQTPSNKVTEKGKYVELRCDPISGHTALYWYRQSLGQGPEFLIYFQGTGAADDSGLPNDRFFAVRPEGSVSTLKIQRTERGDSAVYLCASSGQGTNTGELFFGEGSRLTVL.

The gene calls are TRBV4-2 and TRBJ1-6, with TRBD1 identical over 7 bases. The CDR3 is made up of 16 amino acids. V trimming: 0 bases; J trimming: 7 bases; junction bases outside the gene matches: 6. Germline V CDR1 and CDR2: LGHNA, YNFKEQ. CDR3 loop: CASSQERDRANSPLHF. In DNA, the CDR3 is TGTGCCAGCAGCCAAGAACGCGACAGGGCGAATTCACCCCTCCACTTT.

The V gene is TRBV18, the J gene TRBJ1-1; 9 bases map to TRBD1. CDR1 KGHSH and CDR2 LQKENI come from the germline V gene. The trim removed 3 bases at V and 3 bases at J, leaving 2 bases unmatched. This CDR3 contains 14 residues. CDR3 bases: TGTGCCAGCTCACCCACAGGGGGCGACACTGAAGCTTTCTTT. Its protein product is CASSPTGGDTEAFF.

The chain is built from TRBV6-5 and TRBJ1-1; unclear D gene. The CDR3 runs to 13 residues. Per the germline V gene, CDR1 is MNHEY and CDR2 is SVGAGI. V lost 5 bases and J lost 1, with 8 bases in between. CDR3 bases: TGTGCCAGCAGTCCTAGGAGGAACACTGAAGCTTTCTTT. It codes for CASSPRRNTEAFF.